The next 23 T cell receptor beta chains were all read from a single sample in a study of blood T cell repertoires in COVID-19. The protocol was immunoSEQ multiplex PCR, while the TCRdb copy is restricted to in-frame clones and leaves out a portion. The table includes some 90,000 clones, roughly 72% detected once. Sequencing was done on a sample of peripheral blood. The origin of the receptors is a woman between 55 and 75 years old in a cohort sampled during active or convalescent COVID-19.

In its sample, this clone was seen once. This chain joins TRBV5-1 and TRBJ1-2; no clear D gene. Per the germline V gene, CDR1 is SGHRS and CDR2 is YFSETQ. V was pared by 1 base and J by 1 base, with 8 bases between. The CDR3 is made up of 14 amino acids. This chain's CDR3 is CASSLSPGNYGYTF. CDR3 in DNA: TGCGCCAGCAGCTTGTCGCCGGGTAACTATGGCTACACCTTC.

This sequence joins TRBV25-1 and TRBJ1-2, with D possibly matching TRBD1 (5 bases). Per germline, CDR1 MGHDK and CDR2 SYGVNS. The germline V and J ends were trimmed by 8 bases and 3 bases, with 19 bases remaining between them. The CDR3 extends over 15 amino acids. CDR3 sequence: CASSGDGLNHYGYTF. In DNA form, the CDR3 reads TGTGCCAGCTCGGGGGACGGCCTAAATCACTATGGCTACACCTTC.

This chain links TRBV5-1 with TRBJ2-5; 12 bases fit TRBD2. The V segment lost 4 bases and the J segment 0 bases; nucleotides outside the gene matches: 19. The length of the CDR3 is 21 residues. Germline loops: CDR1 SGHRS, CDR2 YFSETQ. As DNA, the CDR3 is TGCGCCAGCAGCAGACCGACTAGCGGGGGCCCACGAGGGGAGTACCAAGAGACCCAGTACTTC. Its translation: CASSRPTSGGPRGEYQETQYF.

The chain joins TRBV5-5 to TRBJ2-1, with TRBD2 matching over 12 bases. Germline lookup yields CDR1 SGHKS and CDR2 YYEKEE (reference sequence). J was trimmed by 7 bases and V by 2 bases; bases with no gene match: 7. This CDR3 has 16 residues. In DNA, the CDR3 is TGTGCCAGCAGCTTACCTAGCGGGGGGGCCTGGAATGAGCAGTTCTTC. Its protein product is CASSLPSGGAWNEQFF.

Only one count was recorded for this clone. The chain uses TRBV6-2 or TRBV6-3 and TRBJ2-2; TRBD2 matches 8 bases. Germline-derived CDR1 and CDR2 are MNHEY and SVGEGT. The V gene end was trimmed by 4 bases and the J gene end by 2 bases; junction bases not matched to a gene: 12. The CDR3 is made up of 18 amino acids. The CDR3: CASSLFPVTSANTGELFF. The CDR3 coding sequence is TGTGCCAGCAGTTTGTTTCCCGTGACTAGCGCAAACACCGGGGAGCTGTTTTTT.

The chain recombines TRBV6-7 with TRBJ1-6; 8 bases agree with TRBD1. TRBV6-7 falls under the ORF class, with uncertain function. Trimming removed 5 bases from V and 3 bases from J; junction bases left unmatched: 6. The CDR3 length is 16 residues. This chain's CDR3 is CASSRRTGFYNSPLHF. CDR3 nucleotide sequence: TGTGCCAGCAGTAGACGGACAGGGTTCTATAATTCACCCCTCCACTTT.

The rearrangement links TRBV12-5 to TRBJ2-7; 10 bases map to TRBD1. This CDR3 spans 16 amino acids. V trimming: 3 bases; J trimming: 5 bases; junction bases outside the gene matches: 10. Germline CDR1 reads LGHNT; CDR2 reads FRNRAP. The CDR3 sequence: CASGFNRDRGRNEQYF. The DNA of the CDR3 is TGTGCTAGTGGTTTCAACCGGGACAGGGGAAGGAACGAGCAGTACTTC.

The genes are TRBV19 and TRBJ1-5; possibly TRBD1 for D (5 bases). There are 18 residues in the CDR3. V dropped 1 base and J dropped 0 bases, with 16 bases sitting between them. Germline V gives CDR1 LNHDA, CDR2 SQIVND (reference sequence). The CDR3 protein is CASSIGRDGGYSNQPQHF. CDR3 sequence (DNA): TGTGCCAGTAGTATAGGCCGGGACGGGGGGTATAGCAATCAGCCCCAGCATTTT. The whole variable domain, filled in from reference TRBV19 and TRBJ1-5, reads DGGITQSPKYLFRKEGQNVTLSCEQNLNHDAMYWYRQDPGQGLRLIYYSQIVNDFQKGDIAEGYSVSREKKESFPLTVTSAQKNPTAFYLCASSIGRDGGYSNQPQHFGDGTRLSIL.

This clone was counted at least ten times. Distinct nucleotide sequences in the sample also encode this CDR3. This rearrangement joins TRBV5-6 to TRBJ1-1, with D possibly matching TRBD1 (5 bases). V was shortened by 1 base and J by 4 bases, with 5 bases between the two germline ends. The CDR3 length is 12 residues. Per germline, CDR1 SGHDT and CDR2 YYEEEE. The CDR3 reads CASSLRGTEAFF. Here the CDR3 DNA reads TGTGCCAGCAGCTTGAGGGGCACTGAAGCTTTCTTT.

The chain has TRBV18 and TRBJ2-7, with D possibly matching TRBD2 (5 bases). The CDR3 runs 16 residues. CDR1 and CDR2 from the germline V gene are KGHSH and LQKENI. With 4 bases removed from V and 3 bases from J, the gap between germline ends came to 19 bases. CDR3 DNA: TGTGCCAGCTCACAACCGGACTCTACTAATTTCTACGAGCAGTACTTC. The encoded protein is CASSQPDSTNFYEQYF.

V gene TRBV28 combines with J gene TRBJ1-4, with a tentative D call TRBD1 (6 bases). CDR1 is MDHEN, CDR2 SYDVKM, per germline. V lost 5 bases to trimming and J lost 10 bases, with 20 bases between them. The CDR3 is 15 amino acids. The CDR3 bases are TGTGCCAGCAGTGTCCATGGACAGTTCGTGGGAAAACTGTTTTTT. Its protein is CASSVHGQFVGKLFF. Combining the CDR3 with reference TRBV28 and TRBJ1-4 gives the whole variable domain DVKVTQSSRYLVKRTGEKVFLECVQDMDHENMFWYRQDPGLGLRLIYFSYDVKMKEKGDIPEGYSVSREKKERFSLILESASTNQTSMYLCASSVHGQFVGKLFFGSGTQLSVL.

The chain links TRBV7-2 to TRBJ2-1, with D perhaps matching TRBD2 (5 bases). The germline V gene encodes CDR1 SGHTA and CDR2 FQGNSA. This CDR3 spans 17 amino acids. V lost 1 base to trimming and J lost 3 bases, with 16 bases between them. The CDR3, as DNA: TGTGCCAGCAGCTTAGGAGGGATTGTAGCAGGCTACAATGAGCAGTTCTTC. This encodes CASSLGGIVAGYNEQFF.

Only a few counts were recorded for this clone. The rearrangement uses TRBV5-1 and TRBJ2-2, with TRBD2 matching over 10 bases. Germline trimming cut 3 bases from V and 0 bases from J; bases unmatched to any gene: 8. This CDR3 region has 18 residues. Looked up from germline, CDR1 is SGHRS and CDR2 is YFSETQ. Here the CDR3 reads CASSSLSSGGTNTGELFF. The CDR3 DNA follows: TGCGCCAGCAGCTCCCTGAGTAGCGGGGGGACGAACACCGGGGAGCTGTTTTTT.

This clone was detected a few times. This chain joins TRBV5-1 and TRBJ1-3, with 8 bases identical to TRBD1. V shed 4 bases and J 0 bases; nucleotides not matched to a gene: 3. The CDR3 runs 15 residues. Per germline, CDR1 SGHRS and CDR2 YFSETQ. The CDR3 DNA reads TGCGCCAGCAGCCGACAGGGGCCCTCTGGAAACACCATATATTTT. It specifies CASSRQGPSGNTIYF.

The rearrangement links TRBV21-1 to TRBJ2-7; the table assigns TRBD2, which was not confirmed against the DNA. TRBV21-1 is an annotated pseudogene. This CDR3 contains 18 residues. CDR3 region: CASSRLGRLLASSYEQYF. CDR3 sequence (DNA): TGTGCCAGCAGCCGTCTGGGGAGGCTTTTAGCCAGCTCCTACGAGCAGTACTTC.

The V gene is TRBV6-6, the J gene TRBJ1-1, with TRBD1 matching 7 bases. Germline trimming cut 2 bases from V and 1 base from J; bases unmatched to any gene: 1. This CDR3 is built from 14 residues. Germline-derived CDR1 and CDR2 are MNHNY and SVGAGI (reference sequence). The CDR3 region is CASSYRGPNTEAFF. CDR3 nucleotide sequence: TGTGCCAGCAGTTACAGGGGGCCGAACACTGAAGCTTTCTTT.

V gene TRBV14 combines with J gene TRBJ1-6; D gene ambiguous. The length of the CDR3 is 13 residues. Germline-derived CDR1 and CDR2 are SGHDN and FVKESK. Trimming cost V 1 base and J 6 bases, with 4 bases left between them. The CDR3 bases are TGTGCCAGCAGCCAAGTCTTTAATTCACCCCTCCACTTT. Encoded protein: CASSQVFNSPLHF.

This chain uses TRBV7-2 with TRBJ2-7, with a possible D match to TRBD1 (5 bases). The CDR3 is made up of 12 amino acids. Germline lookup yields CDR1 SGHTA and CDR2 FQGNSA. V was shortened by 3 bases and J by 4 bases, with 7 bases between the two germline ends. The CDR3 DNA follows: TGTGCCAGCAGCTTGCAGGGTTACGAGCAGTACTTC. As protein: CASSLQGYEQYF.

This rearrangement joins TRBV14 to TRBJ2-3, with TRBD2 matching 11 bases. The ends lost 3 bases at V and 2 bases at J; junction bases unmatched: 13. Germline loops: CDR1 SGHDN, CDR2 FVKESK. The CDR3 is made up of 19 amino acids. The CDR3 is CASSQRIAGGRLITDTQYF. CDR3 in DNA: TGTGCCAGCAGCCAGCGAATAGCGGGGGGGCGTCTGATCACAGATACGCAGTATTTT.

This clone was detected once. The chain employs TRBV5-1 and TRBJ2-3, with TRBD1 as a possible D gene (6 bases). Germline lookup yields CDR1 SGHRS and CDR2 YFSETQ. The germline V and J ends were trimmed by 8 bases and 2 bases, with 15 bases remaining between them. The CDR3 is 14 residues long. The CDR3 protein is CASSLNRVTDTQYF. CDR3 in DNA: TGCGCCAGTAGCCTTAACAGGGTCACAGATACGCAGTATTTT.

The chain is built from TRBV7-2 and TRBJ1-2; 8 bases are a match to TRBD1. This CDR3 is built from 15 residues. The germline V gene encodes CDR1 SGHTA and CDR2 FQGNSA. Germline trimming cut 0 bases from V and 7 bases from J; bases unmatched to any gene: 7. The CDR3 nucleotides are TGTGCCAGCAGCTTAGCGTCGGACAGGGACTCTGGCTACACCTTC. Amino acids: CASSLASDRDSGYTF.

This clone was seen only a few times. The CDR3 loop is CASSRAGTSGGYTGELFF. CDR3 bases: TGTGCCAGCAGCCGAGCCGGGACTAGCGGGGGGTACACCGGGGAGCTGTTTTTT. The V and J genes are TRBV4-2 and TRBJ2-2; 15 bases line up with TRBD2. There are 18 residues in the CDR3. Germline V gene lookup returns CDR1 LGHNA and CDR2 YNFKEQ. V was clipped by 4 bases and J by 3 bases; unmatched bases: 6.

This clone was found a few times. The V and J genes are TRBV5-1 and TRBJ2-3, with 8 bases fitting TRBD2. From germline, CDR1 is SGHRS and CDR2 YFSETQ. The CDR3 has 17 residues. After removal of 1 base from V and 2 bases from J, the junction contained 9 bases not matched to a gene. The CDR3 DNA is TGCGCCAGCAGCTTGCCCGGAGCGGGGGTGCACACAGATACGCAGTATTTT. Translating gives CASSLPGAGVHTDTQYF.